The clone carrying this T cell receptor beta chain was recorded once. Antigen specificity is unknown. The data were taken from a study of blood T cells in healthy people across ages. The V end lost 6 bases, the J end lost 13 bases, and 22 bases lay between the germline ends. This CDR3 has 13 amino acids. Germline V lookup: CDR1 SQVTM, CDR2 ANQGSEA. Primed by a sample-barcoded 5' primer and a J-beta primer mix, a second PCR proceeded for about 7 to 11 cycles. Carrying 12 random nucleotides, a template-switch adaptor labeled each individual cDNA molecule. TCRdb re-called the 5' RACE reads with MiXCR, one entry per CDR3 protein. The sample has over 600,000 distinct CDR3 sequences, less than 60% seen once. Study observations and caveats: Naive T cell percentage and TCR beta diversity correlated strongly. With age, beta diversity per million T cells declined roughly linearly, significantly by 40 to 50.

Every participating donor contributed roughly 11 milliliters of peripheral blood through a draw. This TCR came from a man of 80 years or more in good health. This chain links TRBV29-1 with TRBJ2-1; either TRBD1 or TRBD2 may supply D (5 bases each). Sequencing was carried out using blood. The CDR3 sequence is CSVAGTAEETQFF. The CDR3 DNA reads TGCAGCGTCGCCGGGACCGCAGAAGAGACCCAGTTCTTC.